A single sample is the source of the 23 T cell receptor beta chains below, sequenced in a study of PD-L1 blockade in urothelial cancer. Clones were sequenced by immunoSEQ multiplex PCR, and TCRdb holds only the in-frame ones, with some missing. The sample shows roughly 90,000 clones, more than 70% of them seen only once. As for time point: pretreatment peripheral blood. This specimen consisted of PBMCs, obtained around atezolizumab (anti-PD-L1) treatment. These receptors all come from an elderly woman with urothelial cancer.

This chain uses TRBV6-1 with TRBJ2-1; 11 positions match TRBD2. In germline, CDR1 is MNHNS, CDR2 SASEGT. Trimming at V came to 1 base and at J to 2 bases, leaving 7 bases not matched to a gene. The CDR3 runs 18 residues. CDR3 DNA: TGTGCCAGCAGTGAAGAAGCCGGGACTAGCGGACCCTACAATGAGCAGTTCTTC. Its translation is CASSEEAGTSGPYNEQFF.

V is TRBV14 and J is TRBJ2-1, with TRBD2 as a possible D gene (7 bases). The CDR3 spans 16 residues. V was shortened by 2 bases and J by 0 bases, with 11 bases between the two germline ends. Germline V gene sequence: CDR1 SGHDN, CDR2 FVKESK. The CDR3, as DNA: TGTGCCAGCAGCCAATTGGGGGGGGCCTCCTACAATGAGCAGTTCTTC. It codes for CASSQLGGASYNEQFF. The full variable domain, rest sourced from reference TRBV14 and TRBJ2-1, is EAGVTQFPSHSVIEKGQTVTLRCDPISGHDNLYWYRRVMGKEIKFLLHFVKESKQDESGMPNNRFLAERTGGTYSTLKVQPAELEDSGVYFCASSQLGGASYNEQFFGPGTRLTVL.

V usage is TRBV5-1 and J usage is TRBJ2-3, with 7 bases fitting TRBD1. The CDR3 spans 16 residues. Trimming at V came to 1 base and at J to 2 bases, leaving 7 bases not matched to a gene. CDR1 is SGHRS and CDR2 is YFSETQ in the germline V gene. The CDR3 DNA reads TGCGCCAGCAGCTTGACAGGGGACAGATCCACAGATACGCAGTATTTT. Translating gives CASSLTGDRSTDTQYF.

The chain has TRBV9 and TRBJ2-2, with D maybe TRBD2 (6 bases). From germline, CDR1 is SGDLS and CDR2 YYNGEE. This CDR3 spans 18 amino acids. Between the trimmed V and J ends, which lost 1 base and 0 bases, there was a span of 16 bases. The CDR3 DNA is TGTGCCAGCAGCGTATCCGGAGGGCAGACACCGAACACCGGGGAGCTGTTTTTT. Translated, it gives CASSVSGGQTPNTGELFF.

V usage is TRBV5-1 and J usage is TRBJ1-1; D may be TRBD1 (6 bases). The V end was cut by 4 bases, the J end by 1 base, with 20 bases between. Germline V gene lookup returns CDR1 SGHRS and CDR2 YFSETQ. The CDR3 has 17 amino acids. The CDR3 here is CASSQPSRGHSNTEAFF. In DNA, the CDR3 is TGCGCCAGCAGCCAACCATCACGGGGACACTCGAACACTGAAGCTTTCTTT.

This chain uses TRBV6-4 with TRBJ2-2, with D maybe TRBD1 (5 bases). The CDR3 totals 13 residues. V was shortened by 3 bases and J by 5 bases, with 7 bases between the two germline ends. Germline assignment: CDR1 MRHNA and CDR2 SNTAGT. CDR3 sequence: CASSEGVTGELFF. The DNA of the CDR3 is TGTGCCAGCAGTGAAGGGGTAACCGGGGAGCTGTTTTTT.

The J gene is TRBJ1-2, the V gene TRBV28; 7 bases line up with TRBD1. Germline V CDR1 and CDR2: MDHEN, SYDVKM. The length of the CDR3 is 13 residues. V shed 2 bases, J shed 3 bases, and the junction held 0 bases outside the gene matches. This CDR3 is CASSLGTDYGYTF. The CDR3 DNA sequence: TGTGCCAGCAGTTTAGGGACAGACTATGGCTACACCTTC.

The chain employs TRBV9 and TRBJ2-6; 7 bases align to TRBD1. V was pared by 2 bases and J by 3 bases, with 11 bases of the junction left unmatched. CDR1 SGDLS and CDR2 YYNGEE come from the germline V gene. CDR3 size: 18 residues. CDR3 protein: CASSVTGWERSGANVLTF. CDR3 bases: TGTGCCAGCAGCGTGACAGGGTGGGAAAGAAGTGGGGCCAACGTCCTGACTTTC.

The CDR3 is CASSPRQGVRSGNTIYF. The CDR3 region has the DNA TGTGCCAGCAGCCCCAGACAGGGTGTTCGCTCTGGAAACACCATATATTTT. The rearrangement links TRBV9 to TRBJ1-3; 7 bases map to TRBD1. V dropped 4 bases and J dropped 0; count of bases not matched to a gene: 10. The CDR3 length is 17 residues. The V gene's germline CDR1 is SGDLS and CDR2 YYNGEE.

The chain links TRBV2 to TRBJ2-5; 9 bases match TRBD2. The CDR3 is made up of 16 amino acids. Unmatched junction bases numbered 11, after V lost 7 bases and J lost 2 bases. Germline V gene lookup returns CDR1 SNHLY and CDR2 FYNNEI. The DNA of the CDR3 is TGTGCCAGCACACCCGAGACGCTAGCGGGGCAAGAGACCCAGTACTTC. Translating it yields CASTPETLAGQETQYF.

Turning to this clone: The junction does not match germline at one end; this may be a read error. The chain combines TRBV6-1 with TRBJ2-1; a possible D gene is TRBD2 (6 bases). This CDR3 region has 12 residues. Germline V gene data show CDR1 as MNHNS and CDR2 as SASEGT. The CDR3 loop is CASTEDTGTQFF. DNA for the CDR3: TGTGCCAGCACTGAAGACACCGGGACTCAGTTCTTC.

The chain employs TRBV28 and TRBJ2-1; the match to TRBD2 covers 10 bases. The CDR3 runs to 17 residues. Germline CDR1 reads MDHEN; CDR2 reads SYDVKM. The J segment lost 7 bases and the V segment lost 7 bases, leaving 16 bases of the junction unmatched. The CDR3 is CASTSGGGLAGVNEQFF. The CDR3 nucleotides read TGTGCCAGCACCTCCGGGGGAGGTCTAGCGGGAGTTAATGAGCAGTTCTTC.

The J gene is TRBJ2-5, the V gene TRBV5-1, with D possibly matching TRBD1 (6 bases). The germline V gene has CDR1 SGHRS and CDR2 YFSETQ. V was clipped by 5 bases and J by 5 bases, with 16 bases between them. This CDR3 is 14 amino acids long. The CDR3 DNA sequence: TGCGCCAGCAGAATGGACGGGACAAGGGAGACCCAGTACTTC. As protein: CASRMDGTRETQYF.

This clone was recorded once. This CDR3 is CSVEASLEAFF. CDR3 DNA sequence: TGCAGCGTTGAAGCCTCCCTGGAAGCTTTCTTT. The V and J genes are TRBV29-1 and TRBJ1-1; D gene ambiguous. Per the germline V gene, CDR1 is SQVTM and CDR2 is ANQGSEA. This CDR3 contains 11 residues. V dropped 1 base and J dropped 8 bases, with 8 bases sitting between them. Complete variable domain (other parts from reference TRBV29-1 and TRBJ1-1): SAVISQKPSRDICQRGTSLTIQCQVDSQVTMMFWYRQQPGQSLTLIATANQGSEATYESGFVIDKFPISRPNLTFSTLTVSNMSPEDSSIYLCSVEASLEAFFGQGTRLTVV.

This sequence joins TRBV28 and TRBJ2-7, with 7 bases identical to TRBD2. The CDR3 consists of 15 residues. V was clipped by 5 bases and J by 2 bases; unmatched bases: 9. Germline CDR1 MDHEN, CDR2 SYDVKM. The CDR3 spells CASSPPPAGAYEQYF. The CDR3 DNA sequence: TGTGCCAGCAGTCCCCCCCCGGCGGGAGCCTACGAGCAGTACTTC.

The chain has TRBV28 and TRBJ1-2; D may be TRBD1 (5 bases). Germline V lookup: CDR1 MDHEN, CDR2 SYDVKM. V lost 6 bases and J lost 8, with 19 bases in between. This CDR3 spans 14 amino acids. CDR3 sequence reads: CASSPGGRVGGYTF. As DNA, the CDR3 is TGTGCCAGCAGCCCGGGTGGCAGGGTGGGCGGCTACACCTTC.

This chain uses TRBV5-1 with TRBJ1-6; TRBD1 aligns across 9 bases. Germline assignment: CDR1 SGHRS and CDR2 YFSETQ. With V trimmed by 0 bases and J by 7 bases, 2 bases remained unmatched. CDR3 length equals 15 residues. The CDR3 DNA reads TGCGCCAGCAGCTTGGGACAGGGGGGGAATTCACCCCTCCACTTT. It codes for CASSLGQGGNSPLHF.

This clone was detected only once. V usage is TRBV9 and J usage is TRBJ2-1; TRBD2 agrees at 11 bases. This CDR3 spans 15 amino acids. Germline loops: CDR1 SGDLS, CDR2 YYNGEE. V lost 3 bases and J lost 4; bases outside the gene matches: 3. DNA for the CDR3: TGTGCCAGCAGCGCGACTAGCGGGACGTACAATGAGCAGTTCTTC. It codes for CASSATSGTYNEQFF. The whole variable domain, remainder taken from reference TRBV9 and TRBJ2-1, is DSGVTQTPKHLITATGQRVTLRCSPRSGDLSVYWYQQSLDQGLQFLIQYYNGEERAKGNILERFSAQQFPDLHSELNLSSLELGDSALYFCASSATSGTYNEQFFGPGTRLTVL.

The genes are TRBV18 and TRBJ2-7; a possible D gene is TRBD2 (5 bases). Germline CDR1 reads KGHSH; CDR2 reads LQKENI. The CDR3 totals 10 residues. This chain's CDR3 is CDWGDYEQYF. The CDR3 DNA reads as TGTGACTGGGGAGACTACGAGCAGTACTTC.

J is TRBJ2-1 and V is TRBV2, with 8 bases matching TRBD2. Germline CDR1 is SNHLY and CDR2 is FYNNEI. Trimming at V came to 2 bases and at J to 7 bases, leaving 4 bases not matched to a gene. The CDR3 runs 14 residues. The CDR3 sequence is CASSEIAGNNEQFF. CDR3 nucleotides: TGTGCCAGCAGTGAAATAGCGGGAAATAATGAGCAGTTCTTC. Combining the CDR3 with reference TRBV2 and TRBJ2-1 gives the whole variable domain EPEVTQTPSHQVTQMGQEVILRCVPISNHLYFYWYRQILGQKVEFLVSFYNNEISEKSEIFDDQFSVERPDGSNFTLKIRSTKLEDSAMYFCASSEIAGNNEQFFGPGTRLTVL.

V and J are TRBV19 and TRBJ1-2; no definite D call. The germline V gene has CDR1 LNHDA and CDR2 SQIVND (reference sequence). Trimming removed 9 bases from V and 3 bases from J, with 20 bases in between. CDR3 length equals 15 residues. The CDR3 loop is CASKRLGEGDYGYTF. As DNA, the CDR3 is TGTGCCAGCAAGAGACTAGGAGAGGGTGACTATGGCTACACCTTC.

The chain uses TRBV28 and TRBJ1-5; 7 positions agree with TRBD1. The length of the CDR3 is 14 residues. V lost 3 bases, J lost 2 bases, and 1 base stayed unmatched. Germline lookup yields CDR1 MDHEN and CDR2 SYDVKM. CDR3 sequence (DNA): TGTGCCAGCAGTTTGGGACAGCGCAATCAGCCCCAGCATTTT. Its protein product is CASSLGQRNQPQHF.

CDR3 nucleotides: TGCGCCAGCAGCTTGGAACAGGGGTACAGGGGAGGATACGAGCAGTACTTC. Its translation: CASSLEQGYRGGYEQYF. The chain has TRBV5-1 and TRBJ2-7, with TRBD1 as a possible D gene (7 bases). Germline lookup yields CDR1 SGHRS and CDR2 YFSETQ. V lost 0 bases and J lost 4, with 20 bases in between. There are 17 residues in the CDR3. Full variable domain (remainder filled in from reference TRBV5-1 and TRBJ2-7): KAGVTQTPRYLIKTRGQQVTLSCSPISGHRSVSWYQQTPGQGLQFLFEYFSETQRNKGNFPGRFSGRQFSNSRSEMNVSTLELGDSALYLCASSLEQGYRGGYEQYFGPGTRLTVT.